Listed below are T cell receptor beta chains from one sample, sequenced in a study of OX40 agonist ivuxolimab in advanced cancers. Data came from immunoSEQ multiplex PCR; TCRdb stores just in-frame clones and leaves some out. The sample lists roughly 43,000 clones, around 87% occurring once. This specimen was CD4+ or CD8+ T cells sorted from blood, taken in a trial of the OX40 agonist ivuxolimab. These receptors all stem from an adult with an advanced solid tumor such as melanoma, head and neck, liver or kidney cancer. CDR3s include the opening cysteine and the closing phenylalanine or tryptophan. The order of the fields is J gene, V gene, CDR3 length, D gene, clone size, CDR3 protein, CDR3 DNA. D genes are given only for firm matches. Clone size, where shown, is once, few, many, or a class for clones that have expanded.

TRBJ2-3,TRBV2,12,TRBD2,NA,CASLAGTDTQYF,TGTGCCAGCCTAGCGGGCACAGATACGCAGTATTTT
TRBJ1-6,TRBV5-8,15,NA,NA,CASSLERGGNSPLHF,TGTGCCAGCAGCTTGGAGAGGGGGGGCAATTCACCCCTCCACTTT
TRBJ2-1,TRBV11-2,15,NA,NA,CASSPRQISYNEQFF,TGTGCCAGCAGCCCCCGACAGATCTCCTACAATGAGCAGTTCTTC
TRBJ2-3,TRBV6-4,12,NA,once,CASSSYEDTQYF,TGTGCCAGCAGTAGCTATGAGGATACGCAGTATTTT
TRBJ1-4,TRBV18,13,NA,NA,CASSPEKDEKLFF,TGTGCCAGCTCCCCCGAGAAAGATGAAAAACTGTTTTTT
TRBJ1-1,TRBV7-9,13,NA,NA,CASSPVSGTEAFF,TGTGCCAGCAGCCCCGTCTCGGGCACTGAAGCTTTCTTT
TRBJ2-2,TRBV11-3,14,NA,NA,CASSLGQNTGELFF,TGTGCCAGCAGCTTAGGACAGAACACCGGGGAGCTGTTTTTT
TRBJ2-7,TRBV10-3,14,TRBD2,NA,CAISGTSGSGEQYF,TGTGCCATCAGTGGGACTAGCGGGTCGGGGGAGCAGTACTTC
TRBJ2-5,TRBV6-5,15,NA,NA,CASSPLPGAQETQYF,TGTGCCAGCAGCCCTCTTCCGGGGGCTCAAGAGACCCAGTACTTC
TRBJ2-7,TRBV23-1,19,TRBD1,NA,CASSQWSWLRDRATYEQYF,TGCGCCAGCAGTCAATGGTCCTGGCTACGGGACAGGGCCACCTACGAGCAGTACTTC
TRBJ2-5,TRBV18,14,NA,once,CASSPNSVGETQYF,TGTGCCAGCTCACCAAATTCGGTTGGGGAGACCCAGTACTTC
TRBJ2-4,TRBV7-2,16,TRBD2,NA,CASSYLAGALENIQYF,TGTGCCAGCAGCTACCTAGCGGGAGCGTTAGAAAACATTCAGTACTTC
TRBJ1-2,TRBV6-1,13,NA,NA,CASSPGANYGYTF,TGTGCCAGCAGCCCAGGGGCAAACTATGGCTACACCTTC
TRBJ2-5,TRBV5-4,15,NA,NA,CASSLAGYLQETQYF,TGTGCCAGCAGCTTGGCCGGGTACCTCCAAGAGACCCAGTACTTC
TRBJ1-4,TRBV5-1,15,NA,once,CASSSAGSTNEKLFF,TGCGCCAGCAGCTCCGCGGGCTCAACTAATGAAAAACTGTTTTTT
TRBJ1-5,TRBV29-1,13,TRBD1,once,CSVSTGDMQPQHF,TGCAGCGTCTCCACAGGGGATATGCAGCCCCAGCATTTT
TRBJ2-2,TRBV19,12,NA,NA,CASSRATGELFF,TGTGCCAGTAGCCGCGCCACCGGGGAGCTGTTTTTT
TRBJ1-6,TRBV2,14,TRBD1,NA,CASRARTGNSPLHF,TGTGCCAGCAGGGCCCGGACAGGGAATTCACCCCTCCACTTT
TRBJ2-7,TRBV7-8,16,TRBD2,NA,CASSFGAGGRTYEQYF,TGTGCCAGCAGCTTTGGCGCGGGGGGAAGAACCTACGAGCAGTACTTC
TRBJ2-2,TRBV25-1,15,NA,NA,CASSDRQGSTGELFF,TGTGCCAGCAGTGATAGGCAGGGCAGCACCGGGGAGCTGTTTTTT
TRBJ1-2,TRBV7-9,13,NA,NA,CASSGHLNHGYTF,TGTGCCAGCAGCGGGCACTTAAACCATGGCTACACCTTC
TRBJ2-7,TRBV2,12,TRBD2,few,CASRFGGYEQYF,TGTGCCAGCAGATTCGGGGGGTACGAGCAGTACTTC
TRBJ2-3,TRBV7-9,14,TRBD2,NA,CASSSAGPTDTQYF,TGTGCCAGCAGCTCAGCGGGACCCACAGATACGCAGTATTTT
TRBJ2-2,TRBV7-3,15,NA,NA,CASSPTDFTGGELFF,TGTGCCAGCAGCCCGACCGACTTTACGGGCGGGGAGCTGTTTTTT
TRBJ1-5,TRBV6-5,15,NA,NA,CASSRIRGDNQPQHF,TGTGCCAGCAGCCGAATACGGGGGGACAATCAGCCCCAGCATTTT
TRBJ2-7,TRBV7-2,15,TRBD2,NA,CASSFTSGSTYEQYF,TGTGCCAGCAGCTTTACGAGCGGGAGTACCTACGAGCAGTACTTC
TRBJ2-3,TRBV4-2,16,TRBD2,NA,CASSQELAGGPGTQYF,TGTGCCAGCAGCCAAGAACTAGCGGGAGGGCCAGGTACGCAGTATTTT
TRBJ1-1,TRBV2,13,NA,NA,CASMGRENTEAFF,TGTGCCAGCATGGGGCGGGAGAACACTGAAGCTTTCTTT
TRBJ1-2,TRBV5-1,14,NA,NA,CASSLERSADGYTF,TGCGCCAGCAGCTTAGAACGGTCGGCGGATGGCTACACCTTC
TRBJ2-7,TRBV18,15,TRBD1,NA,CASSPAGQGSYEQYF,TGTGCCAGCTCACCAGCAGGACAGGGATCCTACGAGCAGTACTTC
TRBJ2-3,TRBV2,11,NA,NA,CASRETDTQYF,TGTGCCAGCAGGGAAACAGATACGCAGTATTTT
TRBJ2-7,TRBV7-9,11,NA,NA,CASSLSYEQYF,TGTGCCAGCAGCTTATCCTACGAGCAGTACTTC
TRBJ1-1,TRBV28,14,NA,NA,CASSSGLPNTEAFF,TGTGCCAGCAGCTCTGGACTTCCGAACACTGAAGCTTTCTTT
TRBJ1-2,TRBV7-9,13,NA,NA,CASSQLLSYGYTF,TGTGCCAGCAGCCAGTTGTTAAGCTATGGCTACACCTTC
TRBJ1-5,TRBV19,12,NA,NA,CATKRGNQPQHF,TGTGCCACAAAGCGGGGGAATCAGCCCCAGCATTTT
TRBJ1-1,TRBV7-3,15,NA,NA,CASSYLPREGIGAFF,TGTGCCAGCAGCTACCTACCCCGGGAGGGTATTGGGGCTTTCTTT
TRBJ1-1,TRBV25-1,15,NA,NA,CASSEYGRGRTEAFF,TGTGCCAGCAGTGAATATGGACGGGGGAGGACTGAAGCTTTCTTT
TRBJ1-1,TRBV5-1,15,NA,once,CASSFVQGMNTEAFF,TGCGCCAGCAGCTTTGTACAGGGCATGAACACTGAAGCTTTCTTT
TRBJ2-7,TRBV5-1,15,TRBD2,NA,CASSPGGSGYYEQYF,TGCGCCAGCAGCCCGGGTGGTAGCGGGTACTACGAGCAGTACTTC
TRBJ2-2,TRBV9,14,NA,NA,CASSVEGFAGELFF,TGTGCCAGCAGCGTAGAGGGTTTCGCCGGGGAGCTGTTTTTT
TRBJ1-1,TRBV6-5,13,NA,NA,CASSYAPGTEAFF,TGTGCCAGCAGTTACGCTCCGGGGACTGAAGCTTTCTTT
TRBJ2-5,TRBV4-1,15,NA,NA,CASSLPGRDQETQYF,TGCGCCAGCAGCCTCCCTGGGCGGGACCAAGAGACCCAGTACTTC
TRBJ1-2,TRBV19,15,TRBD1,once,CASSSRQGAQKGYTF,TGTGCCAGTAGTTCACGACAGGGCGCTCAGAAGGGCTACACCTTC
TRBJ1-2,TRBV29-1,12,TRBD1,once,CSVEDLGGGYAF,TGCAGCGTTGAAGATCTGGGAGGGGGCTACGCCTTC